The following is a TCR beta chain sequence with its context. This clonotype was detected many times. Its antigen is currently not known. Per-nucleotide qualities are absent, and no much larger clonotype sits a single base away. V is cut by 0 bases and J by 5 bases, and the space between the germline ends is 17 bases. In the germline V gene, CDR1 corresponds to SGHTA and CDR2 to FQGNSA. Including the terminal cysteine and phenylalanine, the CDR3 comprises 17 residues. Only the CDR3 DNA stays, 51 bases, in frame from base 1. Reads for this sample came from an Illumina NovaSeq 6000. TCRalpha and TCRbeta cDNA libraries were built by 5'RACE with constant-segment primers, adding sample barcodes and unique molecular identifiers. RNA was extracted from every sample with Trizol reagent. Libraries were amplified in two PCR steps, with a second sample barcode and Illumina TruSeq adapters added in the second step. Libraries were sequenced on an Illumina NovaSeq with 2 x 150 bp paired-end reads. The original methods were these. The reads were demultiplexed and collapsed into UMI-guided consensus sequences using migec v1.2.7. Using mixcr v2.1.11, UMI consensuses were aligned to TRA and TRB V and J templates and then assembled into clonotypes. A clonotype was counted as expanded or contracted only if both edgeR and NoisET called the change significant, with noise models trained on biological replicates. edgeR calls used a false discovery rate-adjusted p below 0.01 and a log2 fold-change threshold of 1. As an exploratory analysis of dynamics, max-normalized trajectories of the 1000 most abundant clonotypes were examined by PCA with hierarchical clustering. The CD4 or CD8 phenotype of responding clones was assigned using the separately sequenced CD4+ and CD8+ repertoires. Through fastp at Q25 and MiXCR, TCRdb rebuilt clones from the public reads, retaining in-frame beta chains. One record per CDR3 amino acid sequence lists the most common genes and DNA. The V and J calls and clone size are TCRdb's, not the authors'. Here the sample has roughly 350,000 distinct CDR3 sequences; around 20% occur a single time. The ten largest clones capture around 12% of the sample.

These data are taken from a study of T-cell memory formation after mild COVID-19 (dated by TCRdb to the early 2020s). The study in broad terms: TCR sequence clusters from the two donors were largely donor specific. Two young, previously healthy adult volunteers made up the cohort, one male and one female. T-cell clones expanding and contracting after mild COVID-19 in two donors were tracked by longitudinal TCRalpha and TCRbeta repertoire sequencing.

PBMCs were isolated by Ficoll-Paque density gradient centrifugation. What the work shows at the level of the full study, not this receptor alone: Whether the second-wave clones peaking on day 37 were SARS-CoV-2 specific was not confirmed. From day 15 to 85, contracting clones showed balanced CD4/CD8 phenotypes, whereas a second wave of clones that expanded from day 15 to 37 leaned towards CD4+. Some responding clones were detected in pre-infection memory, suggesting pre-existing cross-reactive memory T cells joined the SARS-CoV-2 response. Contracting CD4+ clones were found mainly in CM and EM memory subsets, while CD8+ clones were enriched in EMRA. The study included only a couple of mild cases, and larger cohorts that include severe cases with pre-infection samples were judged to be necessary.

The origin of this receptor is an adult woman who had mild COVID-19 (a few samples of this study predate the infection). The sample titles of this study are shuffled in the database, so cell type and time point are left out; the donor was told from shared clones. Sequencing was performed on PBMCs or a T cell subset sorted from them (not recorded which). The rearranged segments are TRBV7-2 and TRBJ1-5; TRBD1 is possibly the D segment (6 matching bases). The CDR3 reads CASSLAMGREGDQPQHF. The DNA sequence reads TGTGCCAGCAGCTTAGCGATGGGCAGGGAGGGGGATCAGCCCCAGCATTTT.